This TCR beta chain was found in a study of naive and memory T cell subsets. Ligated cDNA underwent four rounds of PCR with nested alpha and beta constant region primers and SP2. TCRdb re-derived calls from the UMI-ligation and nested PCR reads in MiXCR, one entry per CDR3 protein. The data contain about 25,000 distinct CDR3 sequences, roughly 5.2% of them singletons. A UMI-containing oligonucleotide was joined by 3' ligation to the TCR cDNA template. This clonotype was detected ten times or more. Trimming took off 8 bases at V and 6 bases at J, with 11 bases between the two ends. CDR1 and CDR2 from the germline V gene are MNHNS and SASEGT. The CDR3 is made up of 12 amino acids.

The receptor comes from an adult in good health. Sequenced material: blood. The chain carries TRBV6-1 and TRBJ2-1; tentatively, D is TRBD2 (5 bases). CDR3 protein: CASGRLGNEQFF. The CDR3 DNA reads TGTGCCAGCGGGAGACTCGGCAATGAGCAGTTCTTC.